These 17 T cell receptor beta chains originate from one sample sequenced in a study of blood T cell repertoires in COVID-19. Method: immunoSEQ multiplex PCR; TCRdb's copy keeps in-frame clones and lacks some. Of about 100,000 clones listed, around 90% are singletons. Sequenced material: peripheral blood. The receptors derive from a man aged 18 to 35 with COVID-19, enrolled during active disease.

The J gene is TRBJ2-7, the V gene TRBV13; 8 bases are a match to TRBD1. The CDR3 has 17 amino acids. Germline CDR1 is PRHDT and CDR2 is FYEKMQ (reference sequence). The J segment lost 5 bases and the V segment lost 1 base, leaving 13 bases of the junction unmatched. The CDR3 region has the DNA TGTGCCAGCAGCTTAGCATGGCGTGCAGGGGGCGTTGACGAGCAGTACTTC. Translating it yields CASSLAWRAGGVDEQYF.

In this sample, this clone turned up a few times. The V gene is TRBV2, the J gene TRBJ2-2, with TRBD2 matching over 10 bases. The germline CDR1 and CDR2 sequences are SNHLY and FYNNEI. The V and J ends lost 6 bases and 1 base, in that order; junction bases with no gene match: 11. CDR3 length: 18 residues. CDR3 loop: CASSLLPLAGVNTGELFF. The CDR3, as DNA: TGTGCCAGCAGCCTACTCCCCCTAGCGGGAGTGAACACCGGGGAGCTGTTTTTT.

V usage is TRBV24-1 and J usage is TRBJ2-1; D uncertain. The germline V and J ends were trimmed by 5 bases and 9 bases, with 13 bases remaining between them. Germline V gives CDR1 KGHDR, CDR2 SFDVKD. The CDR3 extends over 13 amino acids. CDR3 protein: CATSVVGGGEQFF. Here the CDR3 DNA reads TGTGCCACCAGTGTTGTAGGCGGCGGTGAGCAGTTCTTC.

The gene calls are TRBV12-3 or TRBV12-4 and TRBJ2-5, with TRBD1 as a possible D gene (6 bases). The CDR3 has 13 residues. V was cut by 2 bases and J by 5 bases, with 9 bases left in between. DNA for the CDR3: TGTGCCAGCAGTTTAAGGGGGATGGAGACCCAGTACTTC. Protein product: CASSLRGMETQYF.

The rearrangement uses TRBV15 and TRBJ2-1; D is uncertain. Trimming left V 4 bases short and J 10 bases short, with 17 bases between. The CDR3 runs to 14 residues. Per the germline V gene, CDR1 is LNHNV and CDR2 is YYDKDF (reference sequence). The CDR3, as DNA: TGTGCCACCAGCAAACCGGGTGCTCTCAGCGAGCAGTTCTTC. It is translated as CATSKPGALSEQFF.

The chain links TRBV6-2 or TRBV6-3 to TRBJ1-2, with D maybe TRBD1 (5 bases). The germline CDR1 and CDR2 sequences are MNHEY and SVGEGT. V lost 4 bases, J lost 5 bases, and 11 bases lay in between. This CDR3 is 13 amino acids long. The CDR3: CASSWGTGYGYTF. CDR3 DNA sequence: TGTGCCAGCAGTTGGGGGACTGGTTATGGCTACACCTTC.

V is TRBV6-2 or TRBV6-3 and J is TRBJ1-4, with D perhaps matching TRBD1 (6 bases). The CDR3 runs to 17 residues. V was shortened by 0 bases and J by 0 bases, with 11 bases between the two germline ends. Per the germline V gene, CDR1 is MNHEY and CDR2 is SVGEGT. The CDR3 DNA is TGTGCCAGCAGTTACTCCGGACAGCCAGCAACTAATGAAAAACTGTTTTTT. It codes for CASSYSGQPATNEKLFF.

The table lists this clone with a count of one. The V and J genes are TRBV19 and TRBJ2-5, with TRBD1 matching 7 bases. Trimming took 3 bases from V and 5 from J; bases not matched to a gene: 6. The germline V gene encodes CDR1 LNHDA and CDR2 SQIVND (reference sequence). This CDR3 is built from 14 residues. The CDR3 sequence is CASSIWDSRETQYF. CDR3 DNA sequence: TGTGCCAGTAGTATCTGGGACAGTAGGGAGACCCAGTACTTC.

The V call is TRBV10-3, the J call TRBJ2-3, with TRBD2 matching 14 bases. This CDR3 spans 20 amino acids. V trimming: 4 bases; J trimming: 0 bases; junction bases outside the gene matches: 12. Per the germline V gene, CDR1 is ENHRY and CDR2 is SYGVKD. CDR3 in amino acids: CAISAPGLAGVEASTDTQYF. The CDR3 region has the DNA TGTGCCATCAGTGCCCCGGGACTAGCGGGAGTTGAGGCCAGCACAGATACGCAGTATTTT.

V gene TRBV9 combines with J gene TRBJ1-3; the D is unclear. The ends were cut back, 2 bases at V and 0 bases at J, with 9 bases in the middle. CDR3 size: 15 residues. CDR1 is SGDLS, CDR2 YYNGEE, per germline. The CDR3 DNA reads TGTGCCAGCAGCGTTGAGGGTGACTCTGGAAACACCATATATTTT. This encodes CASSVEGDSGNTIYF.

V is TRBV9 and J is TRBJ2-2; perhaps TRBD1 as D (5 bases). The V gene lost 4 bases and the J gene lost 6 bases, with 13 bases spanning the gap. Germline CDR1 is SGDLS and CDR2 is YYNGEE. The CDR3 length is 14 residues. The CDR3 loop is CASSPDTAAGELFF. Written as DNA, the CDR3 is TGTGCCAGCAGCCCGGACACCGCGGCCGGGGAGCTGTTTTTT. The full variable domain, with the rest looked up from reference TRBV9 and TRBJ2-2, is DSGVTQTPKHLITATGQRVTLRCSPRSGDLSVYWYQQSLDQGLQFLIQYYNGEERAKGNILERFSAQQFPDLHSELNLSSLELGDSALYFCASSPDTAAGELFFGEGSRLTVL.

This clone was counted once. The CDR3 DNA reads as TGTGCCAGCAGCCACAACAGGGGAGAGAACACTGAAGCTTTCTTT. Its protein is CASSHNRGENTEAFF. The rearrangement joins TRBV7-2 to TRBJ1-1; 7 bases align to TRBD1. Looked up from germline, CDR1 is SGHTA and CDR2 is FQGNSA. The CDR3 has 15 residues. V shed 5 bases, J shed 1 base, and the junction held 7 bases outside the gene matches.

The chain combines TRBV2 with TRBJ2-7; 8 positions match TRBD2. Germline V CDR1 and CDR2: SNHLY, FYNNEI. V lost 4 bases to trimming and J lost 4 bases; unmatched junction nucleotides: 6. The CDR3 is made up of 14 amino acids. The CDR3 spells CASSAQAGGYEQYF. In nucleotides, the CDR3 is TGTGCCAGCAGTGCACAGGCGGGGGGTTACGAGCAGTACTTC.

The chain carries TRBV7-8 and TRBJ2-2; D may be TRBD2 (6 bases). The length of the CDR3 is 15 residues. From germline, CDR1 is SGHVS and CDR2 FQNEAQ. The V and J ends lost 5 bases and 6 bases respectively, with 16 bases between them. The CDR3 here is CASSPRRVGAGELFF. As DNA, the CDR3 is TGTGCCAGCAGCCCTCGGAGGGTGGGGGCCGGGGAGCTGTTTTTT.

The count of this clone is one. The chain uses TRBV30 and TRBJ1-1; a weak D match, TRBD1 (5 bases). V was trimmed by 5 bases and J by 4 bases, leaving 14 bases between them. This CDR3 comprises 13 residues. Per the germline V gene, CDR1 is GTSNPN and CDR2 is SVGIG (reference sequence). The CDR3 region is CAWSRGTVTEAFF. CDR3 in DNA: TGTGCCTGGTCTCGAGGGACTGTCACTGAAGCTTTCTTT.

CDR3 residues: CATSRDRGNTEAFF. DNA for the CDR3: TGTGCCACCAGCAGAGATAGGGGAAACACTGAAGCTTTCTTT. The chain couples TRBV15 to TRBJ1-1; D might be TRBD1 (5 bases). V was clipped by 0 bases and J by 2 bases, with 7 bases between them. This CDR3 has 14 residues. In germline, CDR1 is LNHNV, CDR2 YYDKDF (reference sequence).

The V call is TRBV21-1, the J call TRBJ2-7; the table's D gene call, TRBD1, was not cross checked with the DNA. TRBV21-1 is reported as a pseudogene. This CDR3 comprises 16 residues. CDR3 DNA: TGTGCCAGCAGCACGAAAGGGGGCATGAGCTCCTACGAGCAGTACTTC. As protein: CASSTKGGMSSYEQYF.